Listed here are 18 T cell receptor beta chains from one sample, sequenced in a study of CD8+CD57+ T cells in acquired aplastic anemia. In patients chosen for sequencing, flow cytometry had shown CD8+CD57+ cell expansion. Genomic DNA, serving as template, underwent TCR beta VDJ and CDR3 profiling. TCRdb reprocessed the reads via MiXCR and lists one record per CDR3 protein. This repertoire shows around 180,000 distinct CDR3 sequences, approximately 48% found once; its top ten account for about 1.7%. The sample comprised sorted CD4+, CD8+, or CD8+CD57+ T cells (not recorded which) from PBMCs. These receptors came from a human donor with aplastic anemia.

The V call is TRBV10-3, the J call TRBJ1-5; tentative D call: TRBD1 (6 bases). Trimming cost V 0 bases and J 1 base, with 10 bases left between them. In germline, CDR1 is ENHRY, CDR2 SYGVKD. The CDR3 totals 16 residues. The CDR3, as DNA: TGTGCCATCAGTGAGTCTGGGGGCGCGAGCAATCAGCCCCAGCATTTT. Protein: CAISESGGASNQPQHF.

The table lists this clonotype with a few counts. The chain employs TRBV19 and TRBJ1-6; tentative D call: TRBD1 (6 bases). V was shortened by 1 base and J by 10 bases, with 17 bases between the two germline ends. Germline CDR1 and CDR2: LNHDA and SQIVND (reference sequence). This CDR3 region has 16 residues. The CDR3 is CASSIAAGAVGSPLHF. In DNA, the CDR3 is TGTGCCAGTAGTATAGCGGCAGGGGCCGTCGGATCACCCCTCCACTTT.

The table lists this clonotype with a few counts. The chain carries TRBV19 and TRBJ2-7; 7 bases fit TRBD1. The CDR3 has 13 amino acids. CDR1 and CDR2 (germline): LNHDA, SQIVND (reference sequence). V lost 5 bases and J lost 1; bases outside the gene matches: 2. The CDR3 DNA sequence: TGTGCCAGTAGTCCGGGACAGTCCTACGAGCAGTACTTC. The encoded protein is CASSPGQSYEQYF.

The gene calls are TRBV20-1 and TRBJ2-7; D uncertain. The V gene lost 0 bases and the J gene lost 7 bases, with 13 bases spanning the gap. Germline V gives CDR1 DFQATT, CDR2 SNEGSKA (reference sequence). The CDR3 has 13 residues. This chain's CDR3 is CSARDRSQKEQYF. DNA of the CDR3: TGCAGTGCTAGAGATCGTAGCCAGAAGGAGCAGTACTTC.

This clonotype came up a few times. The chain recombines TRBV24-1 with TRBJ2-3; 7 bases align to TRBD1. The CDR3 totals 17 residues. Germline V gene lookup returns CDR1 KGHDR and CDR2 SFDVKD. J gave up 6 bases and V 4 bases, and 15 bases lay outside the gene matches. CDR3 sequence: CATSDPRQGPSSDTQYF. CDR3 in DNA: TGTGCCACCAGTGACCCCCGACAGGGCCCCTCGTCGGATACGCAGTATTTT.

Comment on this clonotype: The CDR3 does not end in the conserved phenylalanine or tryptophan, so this is likely a read error. CDR3 in amino acids: CSARDRGRGLGETQYL. CDR3 bases: TGCAGTGCTAGAGATCGGGGCAGGGGTCTGGGAGAGACCCAGTACCTC. V is TRBV20-1 and J is TRBJ2-5; the D gene is possibly TRBD1 (6 bases). Trimming removed 0 bases from V and 4 bases from J, with 18 bases in between. The CDR3 sequence is 16 residues long. CDR1 DFQATT and CDR2 SNEGSKA come from the germline V gene (reference sequence).

Ten or more counts support this clonotype. The V call is TRBV9, the J call TRBJ1-1; 9 bases are a match to TRBD1. The CDR3 has 15 residues. The germline CDR1 and CDR2 sequences are SGDLS and YYNGEE. J was trimmed by 6 bases and V by 4 bases; bases with no gene match: 10. The CDR3 loop reads CASSLMATGGSEAFF. CDR3 in DNA: TGTGCCAGCAGCCTGATGGCTACAGGGGGCTCTGAAGCTTTCTTT.

V and J are TRBV4-2 and TRBJ1-4; 7 bases match TRBD1. The CDR3 has 14 residues. J lost 8 bases, V lost 4 bases, and 7 bases had no gene match. Germline-derived CDR1 and CDR2 are LGHNA and YNFKEQ. This chain's CDR3 is CASSPDRASEKLFF. The CDR3 nucleotides are TGTGCCAGCAGCCCAGACAGGGCCTCGGAAAAACTGTTTTTT.

The chain recombines TRBV29-1 with TRBJ1-2; TRBD1 might be the D (5 bases). This CDR3 spans 12 amino acids. Germline CDR1 and CDR2: SQVTM and ANQGSEA. Trimming stripped 4 bases from V and 0 bases from J, with 6 bases between. Here the CDR3 DNA reads TGCAGCGTTGGGGACGCTAACTATGGCTACACCTTC. It is translated as CSVGDANYGYTF.

Notes on this clonotype: The junction differs from germline at one of its ends, possibly a read error. This sequence joins TRBV6-4 and TRBJ2-7; 8 bases align to TRBD2. The germline gives CDR1 MRHNA, CDR2 SNTAGT. The CDR3 spans 12 residues. CDR3 sequence (DNA): TGTGCCATCAGTAGCGGGGTAGACGAGCAGTACTTC. It is translated as CAISSGVDEQYF.

J is TRBJ1-2 and V is TRBV5-8; D ambiguous. This CDR3 spans 15 amino acids. CDR1 SGHTS and CDR2 YDEGEE come from the germline V gene. Trimming left V 5 bases short and J 6 bases short, with 20 bases between. This CDR3 reads CASSSSMGAGNGYTF. In nucleotides, the CDR3 is TGTGCCAGCAGTTCCTCAATGGGCGCTGGGAATGGCTACACCTTC.

This clonotype was detected ten times or more. The rearrangement joins TRBV24-1 to TRBJ2-5, with 7 positions matching TRBD2. The CDR3 runs 15 residues. Trimming took 3 bases from V and 0 from J; bases not matched to a gene: 3. Germline V lookup: CDR1 KGHDR, CDR2 SFDVKD. CDR3 protein: CATSDSGTYQETQYF. Written as DNA, the CDR3 is TGTGCCACCAGTGATAGCGGGACGTACCAAGAGACCCAGTACTTC.

The rearrangement links TRBV9 to TRBJ1-5; 7 bases match TRBD1. V lost 4 bases and J lost 7; bases outside the gene matches: 11. CDR1 and CDR2 from the germline V gene are SGDLS and YYNGEE. This CDR3 contains 15 residues. CDR3 sequence (DNA): TGTGCCAGCAGCCCATCGACAGGGCCGGGCCAGCCCCAGCATTTT. Amino acid sequence: CASSPSTGPGQPQHF.

The rearrangement uses TRBV15 and TRBJ1-1; 8 bases align to TRBD1. The CDR3 has 15 amino acids. Germline lookup yields CDR1 LNHNV and CDR2 YYDKDF (reference sequence). Germline trimming cut 2 bases from V and 4 bases from J; bases unmatched to any gene: 6. CDR3 DNA: TGTGCCACCAGCAGATCCGACAGGGGAGGCACTGAAGCTTTCTTT. Its translation: CATSRSDRGGTEAFF.

The chain joins TRBV29-1 to TRBJ1-2, with TRBD1 as a possible D gene (6 bases). Trimming shortened V by 4 bases and J by 5 bases, and 14 bases separated the two germline ends. Germline V lookup: CDR1 SQVTM, CDR2 ANQGSEA. The CDR3 loop spans 13 amino acids. CDR3 residues: CSVGLGTMYGYTF. The DNA of the CDR3 is TGCAGCGTTGGGCTGGGGACAATGTATGGCTACACCTTC. Supplemented by reference TRBV29-1 and TRBJ1-2, the full variable domain reads SAVISQKPSRDICQRGTSLTIQCQVDSQVTMMFWYRQQPGQSLTLIATANQGSEATYESGFVIDKFPISRPNLTFSTLTVSNMSPEDSSIYLCSVGLGTMYGYTFGSGTRLTVV.

This clonotype was detected once. Possible read error: a much larger clone is one base away. This chain joins TRBV10-2 and TRBJ1-5, with D possibly TRBD1 on 5 matching bases. Per the germline V gene, CDR1 is WSHSY and CDR2 is SAAADI. The CDR3 has 15 residues. In DNA, the CDR3 is TGTGCCATCAGCCATAAACCAGGGCCGGGTCAGCCCCAGCATTTT. Amino acid sequence: CAISHKPGPGQPQHF.

This sequence joins TRBV5-1 and TRBJ1-2; TRBD1 matches at 7 bases. V trimming: 0 bases; J trimming: 2 bases; junction bases outside the gene matches: 7. CDR1 SGHRS and CDR2 YFSETQ come from the germline V gene. The CDR3 is 16 amino acids. This chain's CDR3 is CASSLGPATGNYGYTF. CDR3 nucleotides: TGCGCCAGCAGCTTGGGGCCGGCGACAGGGAACTATGGCTACACCTTC.

The rearrangement links TRBV15 to TRBJ2-2; 8 bases line up with TRBD2. The trim removed 2 bases at V and 3 bases at J, leaving 5 bases unmatched. The V gene's germline CDR1 is LNHNV and CDR2 YYDKDF (reference sequence). The CDR3 spans 16 residues. The CDR3 DNA sequence: TGTGCCACCAGCAGACCTGCGGGGGGCCACACCGGGGAGCTGTTTTTT. It yields the protein CATSRPAGGHTGELFF.